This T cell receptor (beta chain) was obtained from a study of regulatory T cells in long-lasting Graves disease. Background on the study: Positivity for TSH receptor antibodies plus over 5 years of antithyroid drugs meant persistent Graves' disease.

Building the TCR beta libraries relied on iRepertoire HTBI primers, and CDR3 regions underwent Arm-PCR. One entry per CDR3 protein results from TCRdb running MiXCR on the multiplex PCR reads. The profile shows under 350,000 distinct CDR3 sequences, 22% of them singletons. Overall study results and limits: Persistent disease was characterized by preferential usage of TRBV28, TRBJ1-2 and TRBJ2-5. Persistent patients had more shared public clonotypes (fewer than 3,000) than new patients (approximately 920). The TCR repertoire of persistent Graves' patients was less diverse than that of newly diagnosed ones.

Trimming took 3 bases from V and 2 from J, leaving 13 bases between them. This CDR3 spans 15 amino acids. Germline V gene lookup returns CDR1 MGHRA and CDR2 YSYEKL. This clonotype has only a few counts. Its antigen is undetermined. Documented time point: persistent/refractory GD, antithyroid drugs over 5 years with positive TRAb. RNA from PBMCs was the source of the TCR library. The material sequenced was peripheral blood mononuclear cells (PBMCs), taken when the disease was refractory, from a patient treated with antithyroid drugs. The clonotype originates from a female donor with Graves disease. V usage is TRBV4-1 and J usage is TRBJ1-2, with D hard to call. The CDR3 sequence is CASSHPASQNYGYTF. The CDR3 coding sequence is TGCGCCAGCAGCCACCCCGCCAGCCAAAACTATGGCTACACCTTC.